This T cell receptor (beta chain) is from a study of blood T cell repertoires in COVID-19 (TCRdb year 2020). Regarding the research as a whole: Samples covering the acute and convalescent phases of COVID-19 were provided by collaborators in the United States, Italy and Spain. The material from the prospective study consisted of cDNA or gDNA derived from T cells, B-cell-depleted T cells, or PBMCs. The dataset comprised deeply sampled blood TCRbeta repertoires from subjects exposed to, actively infected with, or recovered from COVID-19. A freely available public database, intended as a resource for researchers studying the immune response to SARS-CoV-2, is where the repertoires were released. The samples were drawn from two sources: the first 160 participants of the ongoing ImmuneRACE study, and 1,000 to 1,500 subjects contributed by 6 global collaborators. The sample metadata nearly always contained a de-identified subject ID, COVID-19 status, age in years and sex. Where HLA class I and class II types were available, the types were taken from metadata supplied by the sample provider, not from assay-based typing.

Taken from cysteine to phenylalanine, the CDR3 has 16 residues. The only DNA kept is the CDR3, 48 bases in frame from the first base. The germline V gene encodes CDR1 SGHKS and CDR2 YYEKEE (reference sequence). At the junction V is shortened by 4 bases and J by 5 bases; bases outside the gene matches: 8. Whole blood was collected in K2EDTA tubes by collaborating institutions according to the institutions' own protocols. For TCRbeta analysis, collaborators shipped samples in one of three forms: frozen whole blood, isolated PBMCs, or DNA extracted from either of those sample types. Broad study findings and their caveats: The quantity of clinical and demographic metadata differed by source and by participant and was supplied without curation.

The immunoSEQ Assay, a bias-controlled multiplex PCR, was used to amplify TCRbeta CDR3 regions from genomic DNA. Concerning the study's data processing: The number of nucleated cells in each sample was estimated by amplification of reference gene primers within the assay. Sequence reads were collapsed and filtered to measure the absolute abundance of every unique TCRbeta CDR3 rearrangement. For each sample, productive Simpson clonality was calculated by taking the square root of Simpson's diversity index across productive rearrangements. Imported from immuneACCESS, the table was reduced by TCRdb to in-frame sequences with V and J called. These copies leave out some clones; in studies compared against another copy, an unresolved V gene accounts for under half, and the cause of the remainder is not known. V and J calls and clone size are given by that table; D and trimming were obtained from the DNA. The sample contains tens of thousands of clones, roughly 83% of them found a single time. In total, the top ten clones hold approximately 40% of the sample.

Turning to this clone: The antigen it recognizes is unknown. Per-nucleotide qualities are absent, and no much larger clonotype sits a single base away.

This chain is built from TRBV5-5 and TRBJ2-5, with 13 junctional bases fitting TRBD2. This TCR was recovered from a man older than 75 with acute or convalescent COVID-19. The specimen sequenced was peripheral blood. The nucleotides are TGTGCCAGCAGCGTTGGGACTAGCGGGATAGCGGAGACCCAGTACTTC. The translation is CASSVGTSGIAETQYF.